This T cell receptor beta chain originates from a study of response to subunit inactivated influenza vaccine. TCRdb recomputed calls from the RT-PCR reads with MiXCR, one row per CDR3 protein. This sample has 450,000 to 600,000 distinct CDR3 sequences; 7.2% occur once, and the top ten carry under 15%. Germline loops: CDR1 SGDLS, CDR2 YYNGEE. The CDR3 contains 16 residues. Trimming at V came to 4 bases and at J to 0 bases, leaving 6 bases not matched to a gene. In its sample, this clonotype was seen a few times. Sequencing used PBMCs from blood, obtained about 23 months after vaccination. This receptor was identified in a man aged 45 to 70 who received an inactivated influenza vaccine. This chain connects TRBV9 to TRBJ1-3, with 8 bases aligning to TRBD1. The CDR3 loop reads CASSSNRGTSGNTIYF. As DNA, the CDR3 is TGTGCCAGCAGCTCCAACAGGGGGACCTCTGGAAACACCATATATTTT.